These 26 T cell receptor beta chains originate from one sample sequenced in a study of sequential checkpoint blockade in melanoma (dated by TCRdb to about 2019). The library was obtained by the immunoSEQ multiplex PCR assay. TCRdb provides this immuneACCESS table in a form limited to in-frame rearrangements. Some clones are lacking; in checked studies, under half of them reflect an unresolved V gene, and why the rest are absent is not known. In this sample the table shows approximately 17,000 clones, 85% to 95% of which occur a single time. The ten largest clones represent over 20% of the sample. This sample's treatment or condition label indicates: randomized to nivolumab then ipilimumab (arm A) or the reverse (arm B). The specimen comprised CD8+ T cells sorted from blood (inferred from file names), sampled from a patient given nivolumab and ipilimumab in sequence. The receptors come from a human donor with melanoma.

Here the CDR3 DNA reads TGTGCCAGCAGTGACGTAATAGCGGGGTCGTGGCAGTACGTC. Translating gives CASSDVIAGSWQYV. V is TRBV2 and J is TRBJ2-7, with 8 bases aligning to TRBD2. Germline CDR1 is SNHLY and CDR2 is FYNNEI. This CDR3 is built from 14 residues. The V and J ends lost 3 bases and 9 bases, in that order; junction bases with no gene match: 10.

V usage is TRBV2 and J usage is TRBJ1-4; the D gene is possibly TRBD1 (6 bases). Deletions cut 1 base from V and 5 bases from J, with 17 bases between. This CDR3 is 17 amino acids long. Germline assignment: CDR1 SNHLY and CDR2 FYNNEI. This chain's CDR3 is CASSEGGGGQRNEKLFF. In DNA form, the CDR3 reads TGTGCCAGCAGTGAAGGGGGGGGCGGACAGAGGAATGAAAAACTGTTTTTT.

The chain has TRBV7-8 and TRBJ2-1, with D possibly TRBD1 on 5 matching bases. This CDR3 comprises 12 residues. The germline CDR1 and CDR2 sequences are SGHVS and FQNEAQ. Trimming took 4 bases from V and 8 from J, leaving 9 bases between them. This CDR3 reads CASSSGNHEQFF. The CDR3 DNA follows: TGTGCCAGCAGCTCAGGGAACCATGAGCAGTTCTTC.

In regard to this clone: One end of the junction fails to match germline, which may point to a read error. This chain joins TRBV7-9 and TRBJ2-7; weak D call: TRBD2 (6 bases). Germline CDR1 is SEHNR and CDR2 is FQNEAQ (reference sequence). The CDR3 loop spans 19 amino acids. The CDR3, as DNA: TGTGCCAGCAGCTCGATTAGGGGTGGAGCGGGTCCGGAGGCCTACGAGCAGTGCTTC. Amino acid sequence: CASSSIRGGAGPEAYEQCF.

The genes are TRBV19 and TRBJ1-2; 10 bases are a match to TRBD1. CDR1 is LNHDA, CDR2 SQIVND, per germline (reference sequence). The CDR3 contains 16 residues. V trimming: 4 bases; J trimming: 5 bases; junction bases outside the gene matches: 10. The CDR3 here is CASSTWDRGREYGYTF. The CDR3 DNA follows: TGTGCCAGTAGTACTTGGGACAGGGGAAGGGAGTATGGCTACACCTTC.

The chain combines TRBV27 with TRBJ2-5, with no clear D. The J call is uncertain, as TRBJ2-7 better fits the DNA end. The CDR3 has 12 residues. CDR1 MNHEY and CDR2 SMNVEV come from the germline V gene (reference sequence). The CDR3 reads CASTANSYEQYF. CDR3 bases: TGTGCCAGCACCGCGAACTCCTACGAGCAGTACTTC.

This chain joins TRBV2 and TRBJ1-2; no clear D. Trimming took off 8 bases at V and 3 bases at J, with 10 bases between the two ends. The CDR3 has 12 amino acids. Germline CDR1 reads SNHLY; CDR2 reads FYNNEI. CDR3 DNA sequence: TGTGCCAGCGGGGAGGGATACTATGGCTACACCTTC. The encoded protein is CASGEGYYGYTF.

The chain links TRBV28 to TRBJ1-2; the D gene is possibly TRBD1 (6 bases). Germline V CDR1 and CDR2: MDHEN, SYDVKM. The CDR3 is 14 amino acids. Trimming pared 6 bases from V and 7 bases from J, leaving 18 bases between. The CDR3 loop reads CASSLRGSVFGYTF. The DNA of the CDR3 is TGTGCCAGCAGCTTAAGGGGGTCGGTATTTGGCTACACCTTC.

This clone appeared once. J is TRBJ2-7 and V is TRBV28; D possibly corresponds to TRBD2 (6 bases). Per the germline V gene, CDR1 is MDHEN and CDR2 is SYDVKM. V lost 2 bases and J 3 bases, leaving 14 bases between the germline ends. The CDR3 covers 15 residues. The DNA of the CDR3 is TGTGCCAGCAGTTTAGCCGGGGGAAGCATCTACGAGCAGTACGTC. It specifies CASSLAGGSIYEQYV.

The chain has TRBV28 and TRBJ2-7; possible D gene TRBD2, 5 bases. The V end lost 5 bases, the J end lost 0 bases, and 8 bases lay between the germline ends. Looked up from germline, CDR1 is MDHEN and CDR2 is SYDVKM. The CDR3 is 13 amino acids. The CDR3 is CASSVGSSYEQYV. CDR3 DNA: TGTGCCAGCAGTGTAGGGAGCTCCTACGAGCAGTACGTC.

This sequence joins TRBV7-3 and TRBJ1-2; 8 bases fit TRBD1. This CDR3 has 14 amino acids. Per germline, CDR1 SGHTA and CDR2 FQGTGA. Trimming took 5 bases from V and 5 from J; bases not matched to a gene: 7. The CDR3 is CASSPGQGEYGYTF. CDR3 sequence (DNA): TGTGCCAGCAGCCCAGGACAGGGTGAATATGGCTACACCTTC.

The chain recombines TRBV5-5 with TRBJ2-7; 7 bases are shared with TRBD1. CDR1 is SGHKS, CDR2 YYEKEE, per germline (reference sequence). V was clipped by 0 bases and J by 6 bases; unmatched bases: 0. This CDR3 spans 12 amino acids. The CDR3 loop is CASSLGDSEQYF. As DNA, the CDR3 is TGTGCCAGCAGCTTGGGGGACAGCGAGCAGTACTTC.

This rearrangement joins TRBV28 to TRBJ1-6; no clear D. The germline V gene encodes CDR1 MDHEN and CDR2 SYDVKM. Trimming pared 10 bases from V and 4 bases from J, leaving 14 bases between. The CDR3 spans 14 residues. CDR3 protein: CATRGGLYNSPLHF. In nucleotides, the CDR3 is TGTGCCACCCGGGGAGGGTTATATAATTCACCCCTCCACTTT.

The chain carries TRBV28 and TRBJ2-7; 7 bases fit TRBD1. This CDR3 is built from 14 residues. Germline V gene sequence: CDR1 MDHEN, CDR2 SYDVKM. J gave up 5 bases and V 1 base, and 5 bases lay outside the gene matches. CDR3 nucleotide sequence: TGTGCCAGCAGTTTATTGGTACAGGGGCACGAGCAGTACTTC. It specifies CASSLLVQGHEQYF.

The chain has TRBV27 and TRBJ2-7, with TRBD2 as a possible D gene (6 bases). This CDR3 region has 13 residues. The germline CDR1 and CDR2 sequences are MNHEY and SMNVEV (reference sequence). Trimming removed 6 bases from V and 1 base from J, with 10 bases in between. CDR3 in DNA: TGTGCCAGCAGCCCGGGACTTTCCTACGAGCAGTACTTC. Protein: CASSPGLSYEQYF.

The chain has TRBV4-3 and TRBJ1-2; D not resolved. Germline values: CDR1 LGHNA, CDR2 YSLEER. CDR3 length: 14 residues. V lost 4 bases and J lost 3, with 12 bases in between. Here the CDR3 DNA reads TGCGCCAGCAGCCCCCGGGAGCATTACTATGGCTACACCTTC. Encoded protein: CASSPREHYYGYTF.

The V call is TRBV28, the J call TRBJ2-7; 9 nucleotides match TRBD2. Germline V lookup: CDR1 MDHEN, CDR2 SYDVKM. Trimming removed 3 bases from V and 3 bases from J; junction bases left unmatched: 3. This CDR3 region has 14 residues. CDR3 DNA sequence: TGTGCCAGCAGTTTTGGGACTAGCCTCTACGAGCAGTACTTC. It encodes CASSFGTSLYEQYF. Looking up the rest from reference TRBV28 and TRBJ2-7 gives the full variable domain: DVKVTQSSRYLVKRTGEKVFLECVQDMDHENMFWYRQDPGLGLRLIYFSYDVKMKEKGDIPEGYSVSREKKERFSLILESASTNQTSMYLCASSFGTSLYEQYFGPGTRLTVT.

The J gene is TRBJ1-3, the V gene TRBV29-1; no reliable D call. Trimming left V 6 bases short and J 1 base short, with 4 bases between. Germline lookup yields CDR1 SQVTM and CDR2 ANQGSEA. The length of the CDR3 is 11 residues. CDR3 region: CSVVSGNTIYF. Here the CDR3 DNA reads TGCAGCGTCGTATCTGGAAACACCATATATTTT.

This sequence joins TRBV19 and TRBJ1-2; TRBD1 matches at 8 bases. This CDR3 has 15 amino acids. Germline V gene data show CDR1 as LNHDA and CDR2 as SQIVND (reference sequence). Germline trimming cut 5 bases from V and 2 bases from J; bases unmatched to any gene: 7. CDR3 bases: TGTGCCAGTAGTCCCGGAACAGGGGGGAACTATGGCTACACCTTC. The encoded protein is CASSPGTGGNYGYTF.

The chain employs TRBV19 and TRBJ1-2; D might be TRBD1 (6 bases). Between the trimmed V and J ends, which lost 5 bases and 4 bases, there was a span of 8 bases. The CDR3 consists of 12 residues. Germline assignment: CDR1 LNHDA and CDR2 SQIVND (reference sequence). CDR3 sequence (DNA): TGTGCCAGTAGTGGACAGCCCTATGGCTACACCTTC. Translation: CASSGQPYGYTF.

This chain uses TRBV7-8 with TRBJ1-5; D uncertain. Germline V gene lookup returns CDR1 SGHVS and CDR2 FQNEAQ. This CDR3 comprises 12 residues. V was shortened by 10 bases and J by 6 bases, with 13 bases between the two germline ends. Here the CDR3 DNA reads TGTGCCATCCACTGGAGTCCTCAGCCCCAGCATTTT. It specifies CAIHWSPQPQHF.

This sequence joins TRBV4-2 and TRBJ1-1; D is undetermined. The germline V gene has CDR1 LGHNA and CDR2 YNFKEQ. This CDR3 is built from 13 residues. Trimming removed 4 bases from V and 0 bases from J, with 6 bases in between. CDR3 region: CASSPPMNTEAFF. The CDR3 DNA sequence: TGTGCCAGCAGCCCCCCTATGAACACTGAAGCTTTCTTT.

The count of this clone is one. The gene calls are TRBV15 and TRBJ1-1; 10 nucleotides agree with TRBD1. After removal of 1 base from V and 1 base from J, the junction contained 0 bases not matched to a gene. This CDR3 has 15 amino acids. From germline, CDR1 is LNHNV and CDR2 YYDKDF (reference sequence). CDR3 residues: CATSRGTGGNTEAFF. CDR3 nucleotides: TGTGCCACCAGCAGAGGGACAGGGGGGAACACTGAAGCTTTCTTT.

This clone was observed once. This chain links TRBV28 with TRBJ1-2; a possible D gene is TRBD1 (6 bases). The V end lost 6 bases, the J end lost 5 bases, and 10 bases lay between the germline ends. Germline V CDR1 and CDR2: MDHEN, SYDVKM. The CDR3 spans 12 residues. In nucleotides, the CDR3 is TGTGCCAGCAGCCGGGGACATTATGGCTACACCTTC. Translated: CASSRGHYGYTF.

This clone was seen only once. V usage is TRBV4-1 and J usage is TRBJ1-5; no clear D gene. The CDR3 is made up of 14 amino acids. V dropped 0 bases and J dropped 7 bases, with 10 bases sitting between them. Germline lookup yields CDR1 MGHRA and CDR2 YSYEKL. DNA for the CDR3: TGCGCCAGCAGCCAAGATCCGGGGAACCAGCCCCAGCATTTT. Translation gives CASSQDPGNQPQHF.

The V call is TRBV9, the J call TRBJ1-4, with 7 bases lining up with TRBD1. V was pared by 5 bases and J by 8 bases, with 6 bases of the junction left unmatched. The germline CDR1 and CDR2 sequences are SGDLS and YYNGEE. The CDR3 is made up of 13 amino acids. CDR3 bases: TGTGCCAGCAGTGACAGGGAGGAAGAAAAACTGTTTTTT. This codes for CASSDREEEKLFF.